Each of the 29 T cell receptor beta chains below was sequenced from the same sample in a study of PD-1 blockade in classical Hodgkin lymphoma. After autologous stem cell transplantation all patients relapsed, and prior brentuximab vedotin exposure differed between cohorts. Assay: immunoSEQ multiplex PCR; the TCRdb copy retains only in-frame clones and omits some. Of tens of thousands of clones listed, around three quarters are singletons. The sample in question was peripheral blood mononuclear cells (PBMCs), obtained at baseline. These receptors were obtained from a human donor with classical Hodgkin lymphoma.

V is TRBV5-1 and J is TRBJ2-7, with D unresolved. V lost 0 bases and J 0 bases, leaving 7 bases between the germline ends. Germline V gene data show CDR1 as SGHRS and CDR2 as YFSETQ. The CDR3 totals 14 residues. The CDR3 reads CASSLVYPSYEQYF. CDR3 bases: TGCGCCAGCAGCTTGGTATACCCCTCCTACGAGCAGTACTTC.

J is TRBJ2-2 and V is TRBV30; 11 bases are shared with TRBD2. CDR1 is GTSNPN, CDR2 SVGIG, per germline (reference sequence). The CDR3 runs to 14 residues. Trimming cost V 6 bases and J 5 bases; bases outside gene matches: 5. CDR3 amino acids: CACALAGGTGELFF. The CDR3, as DNA: TGTGCCTGTGCGCTAGCGGGAGGAACCGGGGAGCTGTTTTTT. Looking up the rest from reference TRBV30 and TRBJ2-2 gives the full variable domain: SQTIHQWPATLVQPVGSPLSLECTVEGTSNPNLYWYRQAAGRGLQLLFYSVGIGQISSEVPQNLSASRPQDRQFILSSKKLLLSDSGFYLCACALAGGTGELFFGEGSRLTVL.

The chain recombines TRBV27 with TRBJ2-3; TRBD1 is a possible D gene (5 bases). V was trimmed by 2 bases and J by 0 bases, leaving 9 bases between them. This CDR3 spans 15 amino acids. Germline CDR1 is MNHEY and CDR2 is SMNVEV (reference sequence). CDR3 DNA sequence: TGTGCCAGCAGTTTAAGGCCAGGGAGCACAGATACGCAGTATTTT. The encoded protein is CASSLRPGSTDTQYF.

The genes are TRBV6-5 and TRBJ1-5, with TRBD1 matching 11 bases. J was trimmed by 5 bases and V by 4 bases; bases with no gene match: 4. From germline, CDR1 is MNHEY and CDR2 SVGAGI. The CDR3 is made up of 15 amino acids. The CDR3 region has the DNA TGTGCCAGCAGTTCGCGGGGACAGGGGGATCAGCCCCAGCATTTT. This codes for CASSSRGQGDQPQHF.

The chain joins TRBV29-1 to TRBJ2-3, with 10 bases matching TRBD2. The J segment lost 4 bases and the V segment lost 1 base, leaving 2 bases of the junction unmatched. Germline loops: CDR1 SQVTM, CDR2 ANQGSEA. The CDR3 contains 14 residues. The CDR3 bases are TGCAGCGTTGAAGGGCTAGCGGGAGCAGATACGCAGTATTTT. Protein: CSVEGLAGADTQYF.

CDR3 residues: CASSTFIAETRETQYF. CDR3 nucleotides: TGTGCCAGTAGTACGTTTATAGCGGAGACCCGGGAGACCCAGTACTTC. The rearrangement uses TRBV19 and TRBJ2-5; D perhaps matches TRBD2 (6 bases). This CDR3 region has 16 residues. Trimming removed 4 bases from V and 5 bases from J, with 20 bases in between. The germline gives CDR1 LNHDA, CDR2 SQIVND (reference sequence).

V usage is TRBV28 and J usage is TRBJ1-2; TRBD1 agrees at 7 bases. Losses at the gene ends were 1 base for V and 7 bases for J; bases not matched to a gene: 3. The CDR3 consists of 13 residues. Germline lookup yields CDR1 MDHEN and CDR2 SYDVKM. CDR3 DNA: TGTGCCAGCAGTTTATCAGGGGGTATTGGCTACACCTTC. This encodes CASSLSGGIGYTF.

This clone came up once. The chain has TRBV5-6 and TRBJ1-2; D call uncertain. The CDR3 is 17 residues long. Deletions cut 1 base from V and 6 bases from J, with 22 bases between. The germline V gene has CDR1 SGHDT and CDR2 YYEEEE. CDR3 protein: CASSLMVNQDPMDGYTF. The CDR3 nucleotides are TGTGCCAGCAGCTTGATGGTTAACCAGGACCCTATGGATGGCTACACCTTC. Complete variable domain (other parts from reference TRBV5-6 and TRBJ1-2): DAGVTQSPTHLIKTRGQQVTLRCSPKSGHDTVSWYQQALGQGPQFIFQYYEEEERQRGNFPDRFSGHQFPNYSSELNVNALLLGDSALYLCASSLMVNQDPMDGYTFGSGTRLTVV.

This chain links TRBV18 with TRBJ2-5; D call uncertain. The end of the DNA is better explained by TRBJ2-7, so the J call may be wrong. CDR3 length equals 14 residues. Per germline, CDR1 KGHSH and CDR2 LQKENI. CDR3 sequence (DNA): TGTGCCAGCTCACCGAAGGGCGTAACCTACGAGCAGTACTTC. It translates to CASSPKGVTYEQYF.

The gene calls are TRBV6-5 and TRBJ1-1, with D unclear. The V end was cut by 1 base, the J end by 5 bases, with 17 bases between. Germline V gene data show CDR1 as MNHEY and CDR2 as SVGAGI. The CDR3 covers 16 residues. The CDR3 reads CASSYYRELQRTEAFF. The CDR3 coding sequence is TGTGCCAGCAGTTACTATCGGGAACTTCAAAGAACTGAAGCTTTCTTT.

The chain joins TRBV28 to TRBJ2-1; 12 nucleotides match TRBD2. The germline CDR1 and CDR2 sequences are MDHEN and SYDVKM. The CDR3 loop spans 16 amino acids. After removal of 6 bases from V and 0 bases from J, the junction contained 3 bases not matched to a gene. The CDR3 DNA reads as TGTGCCAGCAGCCAGACTAGCGGGAGCTCCTACAATGAGCAGTTCTTC. Translation gives CASSQTSGSSYNEQFF.

The chain carries TRBV14 and TRBJ2-3; D call uncertain. V shed 4 bases and J shed 6 bases, with 11 bases lying between them. Germline V lookup: CDR1 SGHDN, CDR2 FVKESK. CDR3 size: 13 residues. CDR3 region: CASSLRLMDTQYF. CDR3 coding DNA: TGTGCCAGCAGCCTCAGACTTATGGATACGCAGTATTTT.

The chain carries TRBV29-1 and TRBJ1-1, with D possibly matching TRBD1 (5 bases). The CDR3 contains 13 residues. Trimming took 4 bases from V and 4 from J, leaving 13 bases between them. Per the germline V gene, CDR1 is SQVTM and CDR2 is ANQGSEA. CDR3 sequence reads: CSVALQGTTEAFF. For the CDR3, the DNA is TGCAGCGTTGCTCTGCAGGGCACCACTGAAGCTTTCTTT.

This clone occurred a few times. This chain uses TRBV28 with TRBJ1-5; 9 nucleotides line up with TRBD1. CDR3 size: 15 residues. With 3 bases clipped from V and 1 base from J, the junction kept 1 base outside the gene matches. Germline values: CDR1 MDHEN, CDR2 SYDVKM. The CDR3 protein is CASSLTGGSNQPQHF. The CDR3 coding sequence is TGTGCCAGCAGTTTGACAGGGGGGAGCAATCAGCCCCAGCATTTT.

The CDR3 loop is CASSLKVGLAEAFF. DNA of the CDR3: TGTGCCAGCAGCTTAAAAGTAGGGTTGGCTGAAGCTTTCTTT. The chain employs TRBV7-2 and TRBJ1-1; D not resolved. There are 14 residues in the CDR3. In germline, CDR1 is SGHTA, CDR2 FQGNSA. V lost 2 bases, J lost 6 bases, and 13 bases lay in between.

The chain carries TRBV14 and TRBJ1-2, with D perhaps TRBD1 (5 bases). The CDR3 runs to 18 residues. The V gene lost 1 base and the J gene lost 0 bases, with 18 bases spanning the gap. Germline V gives CDR1 SGHDN, CDR2 FVKESK. The CDR3 bases are TGTGCCAGCAGCCAAGTCAGGGACGGCTATTCCTCTAACTATGGCTACACCTTC. Translating gives CASSQVRDGYSSNYGYTF.

This rearrangement joins TRBV10-1 to TRBJ2-7, with TRBD2 as a possible D gene (5 bases). The CDR3 sequence is 13 residues long. The V and J ends lost 4 bases and 3 bases respectively, with 10 bases between them. CDR1 is WNHNN, CDR2 SYGVQD, per germline (reference sequence). CDR3 residues: CASSGGKIYEQYF. As DNA, the CDR3 is TGCGCCAGCAGTGGAGGGAAAATCTACGAGCAGTACTTC.

This rearrangement joins TRBV9 to TRBJ1-4, with D possibly matching TRBD1 (5 bases). Germline values: CDR1 SGDLS, CDR2 YYNGEE. The CDR3 loop spans 14 amino acids. The V and J ends lost 4 bases and 6 bases respectively, with 13 bases between them. The CDR3 spells CASSPRGVDEKLFF. CDR3 in DNA: TGTGCCAGCAGCCCGAGAGGGGTTGATGAAAAACTGTTTTTT.

This chain joins TRBV2 and TRBJ1-6, with no clear D. From germline, CDR1 is SNHLY and CDR2 FYNNEI. Trimming shortened V by 10 bases and J by 6 bases, and 16 bases separated the two germline ends. The CDR3 is 14 residues long. The CDR3 loop is CATRPWTANSPLHF. The CDR3 nucleotides read TGTGCCACCCGGCCCTGGACCGCTAATTCACCCCTCCACTTT.

The rearrangement joins TRBV27 to TRBJ2-3; 8 bases are a match to TRBD1. Germline V gene data show CDR1 as MNHEY and CDR2 as SMNVEV (reference sequence). V was clipped by 5 bases and J by 2 bases; unmatched bases: 3. The CDR3 length is 14 residues. CDR3 nucleotide sequence: TGTGCCAGCAGTCCGGACAGGGCCACAGATACGCAGTATTTT. Protein sequence: CASSPDRATDTQYF.

The V gene is TRBV9, the J gene TRBJ2-1; tentatively, D is TRBD2 (6 bases). The V gene's germline CDR1 is SGDLS and CDR2 YYNGEE. The CDR3 covers 16 residues. V gave up 3 bases and J gave up 7 bases, with 20 bases separating them. The chain's CDR3 is CASSARDSPGWNEQFF. CDR3 DNA: TGTGCCAGCAGCGCCCGGGACTCCCCCGGATGGAATGAGCAGTTCTTC.

V gene TRBV7-2 combines with J gene TRBJ2-5, with TRBD1 as a possible D gene (5 bases). This CDR3 has 14 amino acids. The V gene lost 2 bases and the J gene lost 3 bases, with 10 bases spanning the gap. Germline CDR1 reads SGHTA; CDR2 reads FQGNSA. Written as DNA, the CDR3 is TGTGCCAGCAGCTTAATGGGGCAGAAAGAGACCCAGTACTTC. It translates to CASSLMGQKETQYF.

This clone was seen only a few times. The rearrangement uses TRBV19 and TRBJ2-2; TRBD1 matches at 7 bases. This CDR3 is 15 amino acids long. V was pared by 8 bases and J by 9 bases, with 15 bases of the junction left unmatched. Germline lookup yields CDR1 LNHDA and CDR2 SQIVND (reference sequence). CDR3 DNA sequence: TGTGCCAGTGCCCCAGCCGGGACAGTGGCTAGGGAGCTGTTTTTT. Its translation is CASAPAGTVARELFF.

The chain joins TRBV6-5 to TRBJ2-6; tentative D call: TRBD1 (5 bases). The CDR3 length is 15 residues. The germline V and J ends were trimmed by 5 bases and 1 base, with 9 bases remaining between them. Per germline, CDR1 MNHEY and CDR2 SVGAGI. CDR3 coding DNA: TGTGCCAGCAGTCCCCAGGGATCTGGGGCCAACGTCCTGACTTTC. Protein sequence: CASSPQGSGANVLTF.

The V gene is TRBV28, the J gene TRBJ2-2; D remains ambiguous. The CDR3 runs to 14 residues. The germline V and J ends were trimmed by 8 bases and 2 bases, with 12 bases remaining between them. CDR1 is MDHEN, CDR2 SYDVKM, per germline. CDR3 region: CASLVAPNTGELFF. The CDR3 region has the DNA TGTGCCAGCCTCGTAGCTCCTAACACCGGGGAGCTGTTTTTT.

V and J are TRBV11-2 and TRBJ2-7; D unclear. From germline, CDR1 is SGHAT and CDR2 FQNNGV. This CDR3 comprises 13 residues. The ends were cut back, 5 bases at V and 7 bases at J, with 15 bases in the middle. CDR3 amino acids: CASSPPAGWEQYF. The DNA of the CDR3 is TGTGCCAGCAGCCCCCCGGCCGGGTGGGAGCAGTACTTC.

With respect to this clone: One junction end disagrees with the germline gene, perhaps due to a read error. CDR3 loop: CASRAGGTLETQYF. DNA for the CDR3: TGTGCTAGCAGAGCGGGAGGGACATTAGAGACCCAGTACTTC. The genes are TRBV6-1 and TRBJ2-5; TRBD2 matches 10 bases. The V gene's germline CDR1 is MNHNS and CDR2 SASEGT. The CDR3 covers 14 residues.

This chain joins TRBV6-5 and TRBJ2-5; D ambiguous. Germline CDR1 reads MNHEY; CDR2 reads SVGAGI. The CDR3 spans 14 residues. Trimming shortened V by 4 bases and J by 5 bases, and 14 bases separated the two germline ends. Here the CDR3 reads CASSSSELGETQYF. The CDR3 nucleotides are TGTGCCAGCAGTTCTAGTGAGCTCGGGGAGACCCAGTACTTC.

This clone is a singleton in its sample. This chain's CDR3 is CASSYREGGNQPQHF. CDR3 nucleotides: TGTGCCAGCAGTTACAGGGAGGGCGGCAATCAGCCCCAGCATTTT. This chain joins TRBV6-6 and TRBJ1-5; D unclear. The CDR3 totals 15 residues. Per germline, CDR1 MNHNY and CDR2 SVGAGI (reference sequence). V lost 2 bases and J lost 2, with 10 bases in between.